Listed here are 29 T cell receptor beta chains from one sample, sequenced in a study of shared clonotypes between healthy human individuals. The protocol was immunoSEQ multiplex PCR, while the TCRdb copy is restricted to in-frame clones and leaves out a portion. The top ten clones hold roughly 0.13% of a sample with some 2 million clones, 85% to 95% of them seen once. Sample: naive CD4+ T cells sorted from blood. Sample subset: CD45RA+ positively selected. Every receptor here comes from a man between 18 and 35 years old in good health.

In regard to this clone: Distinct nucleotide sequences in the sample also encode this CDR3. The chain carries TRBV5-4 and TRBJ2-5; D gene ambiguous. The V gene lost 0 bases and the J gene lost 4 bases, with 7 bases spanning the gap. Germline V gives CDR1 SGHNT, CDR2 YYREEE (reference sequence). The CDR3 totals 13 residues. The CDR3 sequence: CASSLALGETQYF. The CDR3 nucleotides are TGTGCCAGCAGCTTGGCCCTAGGAGAGACCCAGTACTTC.

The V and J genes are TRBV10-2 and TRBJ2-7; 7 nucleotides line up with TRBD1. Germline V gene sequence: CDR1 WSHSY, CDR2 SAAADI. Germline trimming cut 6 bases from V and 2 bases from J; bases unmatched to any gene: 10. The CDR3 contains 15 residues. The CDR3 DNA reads TGCGCCAGCAGACGGTCAGGGGACAGTACCTACGAGCAGTACTTC. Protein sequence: CASRRSGDSTYEQYF.

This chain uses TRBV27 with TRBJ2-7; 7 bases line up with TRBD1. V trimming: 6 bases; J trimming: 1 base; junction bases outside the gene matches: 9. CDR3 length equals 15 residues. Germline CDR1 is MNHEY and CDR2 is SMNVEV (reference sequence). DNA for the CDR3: TGTGCCAGCAGCCTAAAGGACAGGTTATCCTACGAGCAGTACTTC. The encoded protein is CASSLKDRLSYEQYF.

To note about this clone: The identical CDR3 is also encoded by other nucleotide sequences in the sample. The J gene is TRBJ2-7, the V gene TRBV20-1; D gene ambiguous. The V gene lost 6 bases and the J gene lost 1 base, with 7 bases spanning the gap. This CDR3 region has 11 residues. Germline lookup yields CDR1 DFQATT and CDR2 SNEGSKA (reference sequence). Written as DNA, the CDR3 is TGCAGTGCCCGACGGTCCTACGAGCAGTACTTC. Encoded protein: CSARRSYEQYF.

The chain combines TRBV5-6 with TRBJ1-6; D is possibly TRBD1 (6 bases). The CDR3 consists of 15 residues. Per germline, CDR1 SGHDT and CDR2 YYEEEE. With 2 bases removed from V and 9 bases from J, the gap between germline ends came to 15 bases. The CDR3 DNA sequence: TGTGCCAGCAGCTTTCAACAGGGAATCGGTTCACCCCTCCACTTT. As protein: CASSFQQGIGSPLHF.

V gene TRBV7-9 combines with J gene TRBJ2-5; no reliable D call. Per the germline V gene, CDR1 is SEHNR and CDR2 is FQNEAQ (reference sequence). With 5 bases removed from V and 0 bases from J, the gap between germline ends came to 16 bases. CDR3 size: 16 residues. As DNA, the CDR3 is TGTGCCAGCAGCCCCCTAAGGGCCTCCTACCAAGAGACCCAGTACTTC. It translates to CASSPLRASYQETQYF.

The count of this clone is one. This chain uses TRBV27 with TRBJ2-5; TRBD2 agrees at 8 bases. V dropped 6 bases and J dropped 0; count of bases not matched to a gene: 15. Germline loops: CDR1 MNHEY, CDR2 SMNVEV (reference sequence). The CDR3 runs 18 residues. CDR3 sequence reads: CASSNFASGSPYQETQYF. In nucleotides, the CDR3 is TGTGCCAGCAGCAATTTCGCTAGCGGGTCTCCGTACCAAGAGACCCAGTACTTC.

The DNA for the CDR3 is TGTGCCAGCAGCCAACCGGGACAGGGACTTACTGAAGCTTTCTTT. Translated: CASSQPGQGLTEAFF. The V gene is TRBV16, the J gene TRBJ1-1; 9 nucleotides line up with TRBD1. Germline V gene sequence: CDR1 KGHSY, CDR2 FQNENV. This CDR3 is 15 amino acids long. The junction had 6 bases not matched to a gene; V was cut back by 2 bases and J by 5 bases.

The CDR3 DNA sequence: TGTGCCTGGAGTGAGGGGGGGCCGACCGGGGAGCTGTTTTTT. It yields the protein CAWSEGGPTGELFF. This rearrangement joins TRBV30 to TRBJ2-2; D possibly corresponds to TRBD2 (7 bases). In germline, CDR1 is GTSNPN, CDR2 SVGIG (reference sequence). There are 14 residues in the CDR3. The V end was cut by 1 base, the J end by 5 bases, with 11 bases between.

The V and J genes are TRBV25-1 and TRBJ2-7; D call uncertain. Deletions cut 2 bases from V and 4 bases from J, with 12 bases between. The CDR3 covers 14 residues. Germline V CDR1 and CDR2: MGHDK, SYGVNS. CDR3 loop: CASSEPPPEYEQYF. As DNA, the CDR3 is TGTGCCAGCAGTGAACCGCCTCCGGAGTACGAGCAGTACTTC.

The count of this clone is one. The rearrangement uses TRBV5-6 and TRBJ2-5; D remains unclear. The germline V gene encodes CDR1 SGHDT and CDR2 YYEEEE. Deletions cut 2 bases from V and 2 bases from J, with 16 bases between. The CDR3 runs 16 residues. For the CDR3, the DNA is TGTGCCAGCAGCTTCGGCGTGGGATACTTACAAGAGACCCAGTACTTC. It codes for CASSFGVGYLQETQYF.

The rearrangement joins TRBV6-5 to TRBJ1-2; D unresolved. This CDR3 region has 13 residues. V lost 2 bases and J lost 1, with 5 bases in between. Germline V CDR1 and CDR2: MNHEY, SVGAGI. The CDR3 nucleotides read TGTGCCAGCAGTTACGGGGATAACTATGGCTACACCTTC. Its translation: CASSYGDNYGYTF.

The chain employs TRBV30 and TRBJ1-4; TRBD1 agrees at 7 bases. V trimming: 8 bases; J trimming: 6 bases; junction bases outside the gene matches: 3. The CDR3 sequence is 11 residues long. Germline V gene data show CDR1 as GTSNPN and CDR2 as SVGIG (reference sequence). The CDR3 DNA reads TGTGCCAGCAGGGGGGATGAAAAACTGTTTTTT. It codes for CASRGDEKLFF.

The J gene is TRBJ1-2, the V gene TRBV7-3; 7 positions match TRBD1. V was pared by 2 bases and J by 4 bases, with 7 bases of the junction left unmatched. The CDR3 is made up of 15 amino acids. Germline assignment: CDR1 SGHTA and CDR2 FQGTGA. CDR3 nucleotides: TGTGCCAGCAGCTTAGAGCCAGGGGGAAGCTATGGCTACACCTTC. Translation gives CASSLEPGGSYGYTF.

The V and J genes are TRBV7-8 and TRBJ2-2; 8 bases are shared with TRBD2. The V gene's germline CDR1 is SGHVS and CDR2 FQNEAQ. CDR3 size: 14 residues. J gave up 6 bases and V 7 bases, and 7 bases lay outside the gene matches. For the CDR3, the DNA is TGTGCCAGCACTCGGAGCGGGAGTCCCGGGGAGCTGTTTTTT. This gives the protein CASTRSGSPGELFF. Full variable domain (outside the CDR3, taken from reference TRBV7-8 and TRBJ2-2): GAGVSQSPRYKVAKRGQDVALRCDPISGHVSLFWYQQALGQGPEFLTYFQNEAQLDKSGLPSDRFFAERPEGSVSTLKIQRTQQEDSAVYLCASTRSGSPGELFFGEGSRLTVL.

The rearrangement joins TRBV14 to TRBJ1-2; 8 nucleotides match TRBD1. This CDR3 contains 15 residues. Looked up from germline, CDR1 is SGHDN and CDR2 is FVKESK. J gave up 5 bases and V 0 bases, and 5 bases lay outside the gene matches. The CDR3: CASSQDLNRGYGYTF. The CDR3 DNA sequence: TGTGCCAGCAGCCAAGATCTAAACAGGGGGTATGGCTACACCTTC.

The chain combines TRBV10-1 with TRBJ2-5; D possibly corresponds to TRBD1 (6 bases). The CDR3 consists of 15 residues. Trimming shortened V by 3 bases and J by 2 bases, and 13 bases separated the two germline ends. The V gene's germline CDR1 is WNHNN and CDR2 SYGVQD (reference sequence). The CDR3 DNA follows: TGCGCCAGCAGTGAAGGGACCCAGGGGCAAGAGACCCAGTACTTC. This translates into CASSEGTQGQETQYF.

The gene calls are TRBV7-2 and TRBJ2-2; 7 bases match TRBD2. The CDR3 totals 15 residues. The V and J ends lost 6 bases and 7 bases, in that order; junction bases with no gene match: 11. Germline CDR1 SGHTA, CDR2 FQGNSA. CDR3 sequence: CASRSPGLRHGELFF. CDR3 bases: TGTGCCAGCAGGTCGCCGGGACTACGGCACGGGGAGCTGTTTTTT.

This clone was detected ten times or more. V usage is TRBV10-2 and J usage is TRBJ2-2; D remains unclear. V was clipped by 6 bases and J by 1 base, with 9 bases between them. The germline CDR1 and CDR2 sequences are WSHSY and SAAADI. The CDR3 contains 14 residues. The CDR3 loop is CASRGRLNTGELFF. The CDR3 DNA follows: TGCGCCAGCAGGGGCAGATTGAACACCGGGGAGCTGTTTTTT.

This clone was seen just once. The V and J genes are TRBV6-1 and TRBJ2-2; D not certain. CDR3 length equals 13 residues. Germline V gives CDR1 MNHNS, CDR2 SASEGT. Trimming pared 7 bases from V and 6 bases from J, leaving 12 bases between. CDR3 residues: CASTPGDAGELFF. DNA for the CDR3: TGTGCCAGCACCCCCGGTGACGCCGGGGAGCTGTTTTTT.

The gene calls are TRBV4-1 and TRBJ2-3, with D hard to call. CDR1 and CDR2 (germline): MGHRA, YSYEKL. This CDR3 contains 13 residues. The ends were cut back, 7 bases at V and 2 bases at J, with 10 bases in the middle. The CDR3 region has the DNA TGCGCCAGCACCGATGGCTTCACAGATACGCAGTATTTT. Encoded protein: CASTDGFTDTQYF.

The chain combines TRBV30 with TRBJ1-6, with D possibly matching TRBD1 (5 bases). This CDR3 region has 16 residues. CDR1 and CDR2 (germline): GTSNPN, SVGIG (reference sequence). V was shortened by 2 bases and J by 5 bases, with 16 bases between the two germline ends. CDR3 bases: TGTGCCTGGAGTAAGGCAGGGCGGAGAAATAATTCACCCCTCCACTTT. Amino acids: CAWSKAGRRNNSPLHF.

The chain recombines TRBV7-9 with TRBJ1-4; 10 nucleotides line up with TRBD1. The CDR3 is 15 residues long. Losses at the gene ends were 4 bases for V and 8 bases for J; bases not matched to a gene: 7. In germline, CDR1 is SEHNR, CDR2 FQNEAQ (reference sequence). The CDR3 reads CASSYPGTGEEKLFF. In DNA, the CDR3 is TGTGCCAGCAGCTACCCCGGGACAGGGGAAGAAAAACTGTTTTTT. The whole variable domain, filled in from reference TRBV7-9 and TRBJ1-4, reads DTGVSQNPRHKITKRGQNVTFRCDPISEHNRLYWYRQTLGQGPEFLTYFQNEAQLEKSRLLSDRFSAERPKGSFSTLEIQRTEQGDSAMYLCASSYPGTGEEKLFFGSGTQLSVL.

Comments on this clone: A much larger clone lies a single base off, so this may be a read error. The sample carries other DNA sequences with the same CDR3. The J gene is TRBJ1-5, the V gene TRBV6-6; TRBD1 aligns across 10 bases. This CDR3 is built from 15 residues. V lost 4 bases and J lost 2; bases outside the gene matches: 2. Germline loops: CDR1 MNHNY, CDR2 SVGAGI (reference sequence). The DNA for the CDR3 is TGTGCCAGCAGTTCCGGGACAGGGGGCAATCAGCCCCAGCATTTT. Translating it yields CASSSGTGGNQPQHF.

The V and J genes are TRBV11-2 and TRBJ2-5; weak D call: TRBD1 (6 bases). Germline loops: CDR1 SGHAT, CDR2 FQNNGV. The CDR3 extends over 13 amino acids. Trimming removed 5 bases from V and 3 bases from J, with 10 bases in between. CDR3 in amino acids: CASSPGAKETQYF. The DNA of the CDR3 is TGTGCCAGCAGCCCAGGGGCCAAAGAGACCCAGTACTTC. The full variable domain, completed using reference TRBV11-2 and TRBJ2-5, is EAGVAQSPRYKIIEKRQSVAFWCNPISGHATLYWYQQILGQGPKLLIQFQNNGVVDDSQLPKDRFSAERLKGVDSTLKIQPAKLEDSAVYLCASSPGAKETQYFGPGTRLLVL.

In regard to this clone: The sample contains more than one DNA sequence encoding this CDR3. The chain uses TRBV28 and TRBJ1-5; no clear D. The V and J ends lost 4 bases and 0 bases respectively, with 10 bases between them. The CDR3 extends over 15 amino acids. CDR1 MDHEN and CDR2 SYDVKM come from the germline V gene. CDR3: CASSSDGYSNQPQHF. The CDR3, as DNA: TGTGCCAGCAGTTCGGACGGTTATAGCAATCAGCCCCAGCATTTT.

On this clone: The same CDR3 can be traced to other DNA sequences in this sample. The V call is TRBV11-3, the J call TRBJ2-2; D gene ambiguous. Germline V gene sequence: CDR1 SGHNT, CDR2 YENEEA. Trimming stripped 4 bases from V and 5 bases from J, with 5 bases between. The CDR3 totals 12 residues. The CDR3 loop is CASSSATGELFF. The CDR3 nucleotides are TGTGCCAGCAGCTCAGCGACCGGGGAGCTGTTTTTT.

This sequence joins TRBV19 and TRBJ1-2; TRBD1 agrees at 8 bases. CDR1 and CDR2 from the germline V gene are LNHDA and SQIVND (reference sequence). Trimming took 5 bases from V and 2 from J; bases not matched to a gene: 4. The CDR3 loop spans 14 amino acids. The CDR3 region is CASSAQGVNYGYTF. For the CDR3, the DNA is TGTGCCAGTAGTGCACAGGGGGTGAACTATGGCTACACCTTC.

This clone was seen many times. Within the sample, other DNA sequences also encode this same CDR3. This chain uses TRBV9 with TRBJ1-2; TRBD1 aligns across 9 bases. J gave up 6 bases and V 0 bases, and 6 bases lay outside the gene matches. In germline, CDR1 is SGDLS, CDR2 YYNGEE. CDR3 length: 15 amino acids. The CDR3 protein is CASSVAGTGLNGYTF. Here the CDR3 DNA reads TGTGCCAGCAGCGTAGCCGGGACAGGGCTGAATGGCTACACCTTC.